The 21 T cell receptor beta chains below come from one sample, sequenced in a study of breast tumors, draining lymph nodes, adjacent tissues. From the multiplex PCR reads, TCRdb called clonotypes with MiXCR, one entry per CDR3 protein. The sample contains about 150,000 distinct CDR3 sequences, approximately 32% of which appear only once. Axillary draining lymph nodes of breast cancer patients supplied the node samples. Source material: axillary lymph node tissue. Receptors originate from a female donor with breast cancer. Some clones in this sample may be carry-over from other donors' samples.

As for this clonotype: Since a much larger clone is just one base distant, this may be a read error. This chain uses TRBV3-1 with TRBJ1-1; no reliable D call. This CDR3 is 13 amino acids long. Germline V gives CDR1 LGHDT, CDR2 YNNKEL (reference sequence). V lost 1 base, J lost 6 bases, and 9 bases lay in between. In DNA, the CDR3 is TGTGCCAGCAGCCAAGCGAGAGTTCCTGAAGCTTTCTTT. Protein sequence: CASSQARVPEAFF.

V and J are TRBV20-1 and TRBJ2-7; perhaps TRBD2 as D (6 bases). Germline CDR1 and CDR2: DFQATT and SNEGSKA (reference sequence). The V end lost 4 bases, the J end lost 7 bases, and 11 bases lay between the germline ends. The CDR3 runs 11 residues. The CDR3 nucleotides read TGCAGTGCTACAGTGGGAGGTGAGCAGTACGTC. Its translation: CSATVGGEQYV.

The rearrangement links TRBV4-2 to TRBJ2-2; possible D gene TRBD2, 6 bases. CDR1 and CDR2 from the germline V gene are LGHNA and YNFKEQ. The CDR3 has 15 amino acids. Trimming stripped 0 bases from V and 7 bases from J, with 12 bases between. The CDR3 DNA sequence: TGTGCCAGCAGCCAAGACGGGGGAGTGGGCGGGGAGCTGTTTTTT. Translation gives CASSQDGGVGGELFF.

This clonotype was counted ten times or more. J is TRBJ2-5 and V is TRBV19; D is unclear. The CDR3 is made up of 14 amino acids. CDR1 and CDR2 from the germline V gene are LNHDA and SQIVND (reference sequence). V was cut by 6 bases and J by 1 base, with 12 bases left in between. In DNA, the CDR3 is TGTGCCAGTAGCCAAGGGCCCGTCCAAGAGACCCAGTACTTC. It translates to CASSQGPVQETQYF.

This clonotype was detected many times. J is TRBJ2-3 and V is TRBV12-3 or TRBV12-4, with 9 nucleotides matching TRBD2. This CDR3 is built from 17 residues. V trimming: 4 bases; J trimming: 1 base; junction bases outside the gene matches: 9. The CDR3 nucleotides read TGTGCCAGCAGTTCTACCGGGGTAGCGGGGGGCACAGATACGCAGTATTTT. Translating it yields CASSSTGVAGGTDTQYF.

V and J are TRBV6-5 and TRBJ1-2; D ambiguous. The germline CDR1 and CDR2 sequences are MNHEY and SVGAGI. Trimming shortened V by 6 bases and J by 0 bases, and 11 bases separated the two germline ends. CDR3 length: 14 residues. DNA of the CDR3: TGTGCCAGCAGGCCCTTCGGATCTAACTATGGCTACACCTTC. It yields the protein CASRPFGSNYGYTF.

This clonotype was seen many times. V gene TRBV6-1 combines with J gene TRBJ2-7, with D perhaps given as TRBD1 or TRBD2 (6 bases each). Germline V gives CDR1 MNHNS, CDR2 SASEGT. CDR3 length: 13 residues. CDR3 protein: CASSLGGAGAAPV. The DNA for the CDR3 is TGTGCCAGCAGTCTGGGGGGCGCCGGGGCTGCCCCCGTC.

This clonotype was seen ten or more times. The V and J genes are TRBV2 and TRBJ1-6; 9 nucleotides agree with TRBD1. The CDR3 covers 16 residues. Germline lookup yields CDR1 SNHLY and CDR2 FYNNEI. J lost 10 bases, V lost 6 bases, and 13 bases had no gene match. CDR3 in amino acids: CASRGTGIPSGSPLHF. CDR3 bases: TGTGCCAGCAGAGGGACAGGGATCCCGTCGGGATCACCCCTCCACTTT.

This clonotype was picked up many times. The rearrangement joins TRBV7-2 to TRBJ2-1, with 13 bases that match TRBD2. This CDR3 is 18 amino acids long. The germline CDR1 and CDR2 sequences are SGHTA and FQGNSA. The trim removed 6 bases at V and 7 bases at J, leaving 15 bases unmatched. CDR3 sequence: CASSRRPPGTSGVNEQFF. The CDR3 nucleotides read TGTGCCAGCAGTCGCCGCCCTCCTGGGACTAGCGGGGTTAATGAGCAGTTCTTC.

The gene calls are TRBV27 and TRBJ1-5, with 8 bases fitting TRBD1. V was clipped by 10 bases and J by 4 bases; unmatched bases: 6. The CDR3 has 13 residues. Germline V gene sequence: CDR1 MNHEY, CDR2 SMNVEV (reference sequence). The DNA for the CDR3 is TGTGCCACACAGGGGGGGTCAAATCAGCCCCAGCATTTT. As protein: CATQGGSNQPQHF.

This clonotype showed up many times. This may come from a read error, since a much larger clone is one base off. The chain is built from TRBV6-6 and TRBJ2-7, with unresolved D. Trimming removed 9 bases at V and 2 bases at J, with 8 bases between. CDR3 size: 11 residues. Germline assignment: CDR1 MNHNY and CDR2 SVGAGI (reference sequence). In DNA, the CDR3 is TGTGCCAGGGACCGTCCCTACGAGCAGTACTTC. As protein: CARDRPYEQYF.

This clonotype was observed at least ten times. The gene calls are TRBV29-1 and TRBJ2-5; a weak D match, TRBD2 (5 bases). The CDR3 is 11 amino acids. V lost 7 bases and J 5 bases, leaving 11 bases between the germline ends. Germline V gene sequence: CDR1 SQVTM, CDR2 ANQGSEA. This chain's CDR3 is CSAGGLETQYF. DNA for the CDR3: TGCAGCGCTGGAGGTCTCGAGACCCAGTACTTC.

This clonotype was detected only a few times. This rearrangement joins TRBV6-1 to TRBJ2-5; 9 bases agree with TRBD2. Germline V gives CDR1 MNHNS, CDR2 SASEGT. V was pared by 5 bases and J by 3 bases, with 4 bases of the junction left unmatched. There are 14 residues in the CDR3. The CDR3 DNA reads as TGTGCCAGCAGTCCTGCTAGCGGGGAAGAGACCCAGTACTTC. Amino acid sequence: CASSPASGEETQYF.

The chain combines TRBV14 with TRBJ1-2; possibly TRBD1 for D (5 bases). CDR3 size: 13 residues. Germline CDR1 and CDR2: SGHDN and FVKESK. Between the trimmed V and J ends, which lost 1 base and 10 bases, there was a span of 13 bases. CDR3 nucleotide sequence: TGTGCCAGCAGCCAAGCGGAGGGGTACTCCTACACCTTC. Its protein is CASSQAEGYSYTF.

The table lists this clonotype with many counts. The genes are TRBV10-2 and TRBJ2-3; no definite D call. The ends were cut back, 8 bases at V and 4 bases at J, with 13 bases in the middle. The CDR3 totals 13 residues. Germline V gene data show CDR1 as WSHSY and CDR2 as SAAADI. CDR3 in DNA: TGCGCCAGCGGGCTGCCGGGTGCAGATACGCAGTATTTT. Translating gives CASGLPGADTQYF.

This clonotype showed up many times. The chain has TRBV19 and TRBJ2-5, with D unclear. V was shortened by 4 bases and J by 2 bases, with 17 bases between the two germline ends. Germline loops: CDR1 LNHDA, CDR2 SQIVND (reference sequence). CDR3 length: 16 amino acids. DNA of the CDR3: TGTGCCAGTAGTACCCAGACGTACCTCGGGCAAGAGACCCAGTACTTC. Encoded protein: CASSTQTYLGQETQYF.

This clonotype was recorded at least ten times. This chain links TRBV7-9 with TRBJ2-5, with a tentative D call TRBD1 (5 bases). The CDR3 loop spans 15 amino acids. Germline loops: CDR1 SEHNR, CDR2 FQNEAQ (reference sequence). The germline V and J ends were trimmed by 5 bases and 2 bases, with 15 bases remaining between them. DNA for the CDR3: TGTGCCAGCAGCCTCACAGGAAGCGAACAAGAGACCCAGTACTTC. Amino acid sequence: CASSLTGSEQETQYF.

In regard to this clonotype: A junction boundary mismatches the germline segment, possibly from a read error. This sequence joins TRBV9 and TRBJ2-2; the D gene could be TRBD1 or TRBD2 (7 bases each). The CDR3 spans 16 residues. Germline V gene data show CDR1 as SGDLS and CDR2 as YYNGEE. In DNA, the CDR3 is TGTGCCAGCAGCCCAGGCAGGGGGGGAGACACCGGGGCGCTGTTTTTT. It specifies CASSPGRGGDTGALFF.

Points on this clonotype: The conserved phenylalanine or tryptophan is not found at the CDR3 terminus, so this likely reflects a read error. This chain connects TRBV14 to TRBJ2-7; D is undetermined. CDR1 SGHDN and CDR2 FVKESK come from the germline V gene. Trimming cost V 0 bases and J 6 bases, with 9 bases left between them. The CDR3 runs 13 residues. In DNA form, the CDR3 reads TGTGCCAGCAGCCAAGATCTGAGGAGCGAGCAGTACTCC. It yields the protein CASSQDLRSEQYS.

In its sample, this clonotype was seen many times. This sequence joins TRBV9 and TRBJ1-3; TRBD1 might be the D (6 bases). The V and J ends lost 0 bases and 0 bases respectively, with 10 bases between them. The V gene's germline CDR1 is SGDLS and CDR2 YYNGEE. CDR3 length equals 16 residues. The CDR3 DNA reads as TGTGCCAGCAGCGTAGGCCAGACAGGCTCTGGAAACACCATATATTTT. Translated: CASSVGQTGSGNTIYF.

This clonotype was seen ten or more times. The chain uses TRBV18 and TRBJ1-2; possibly TRBD1 for D (5 bases). The V and J ends lost 1 base and 4 bases respectively, with 13 bases between them. Germline V gene sequence: CDR1 KGHSH, CDR2 LQKENI. The CDR3 consists of 15 residues. This CDR3 is CASSPRGTGSYGYTF. In DNA, the CDR3 is TGTGCCAGCTCACCACGAGGGACGGGAAGCTATGGCTACACCTTC. Drawing the rest from reference TRBV18 and TRBJ1-2, the complete variable domain is NAGVMQNPRHLVRRRGQEARLRCSPMKGHSHVYWYRQLPEEGLKFMVYLQKENIIDESGMPKERFSAEFPKEGPSILRIQQVVRGDSAAYFCASSPRGTGSYGYTFGSGTRLTVV.